This TCR beta chain stems from a study of Ad26.COV2.S vaccination and SARS-CoV-2 variants. Study details: Intramuscularly, Ad26.COV2.S was given either once or twice, 56 days apart. Study conclusions and caveats: The analyses of TCR breadth and depth may have understated the size of total T cell responses.

On this clone: Its antigen is as yet unknown.

The treatment denotes: about 20 received Ad26.COV2.S at low or high dose, single or two shots; several received placebo; per-sample allocation not given. Repertoires come from day 63 after the first vaccine or placebo injection. Here immunoSEQ multiplex PCR was the method, and the copy in TCRdb shows in-frame clones only, minus some. The data contain about 440,000 clones, roughly nine tenths of them singletons. The sample consisted of peripheral blood, taken in a trial of Ad26.COV2.S vaccine versus placebo. This clonotype was obtained from a person between 18 and 59 years old who received the Ad26.COV2.S COVID-19 vaccine or a placebo.

CDR3 region: CASSSQGNTIYF. The DNA for the CDR3 is TGTGCCAGCAGCTCGCAGGGAAACACCATATATTTT. This chain connects TRBV5-6 to TRBJ1-3, with unresolved D. V was shortened by 3 bases and J by 4 bases, with 5 bases between the two germline ends. This CDR3 has 12 amino acids. Germline V gene lookup returns CDR1 SGHDT and CDR2 YYEEEE.